The 29 T cell receptor beta chains listed next were all sequenced from one sample in a study of T cells in women clearing cervical HPV infection. The method was immunoSEQ multiplex PCR; TCRdb's version includes in-frame clones alone and lacks a portion of them. The table lists 20,000 or so clones, with about 3.3% in the top ten. The material sequenced was blood buffy coat. These receptor sequences come from a woman aged 18 to 75 with a cervical HPV16 infection that either progressed to CIN3+ or cleared (not recorded which).

Details on this clone: The read terminates 3 residues before the CDR3 end, so the remaining end is supplied by the germline J gene. The chain has TRBV28 and TRBJ1-5; D call uncertain. Trimming took off 2 bases at V and 0 bases at J, with 11 bases between the two ends. Germline assignment: CDR1 MDHEN and CDR2 SYDVKM. The length of the CDR3 is 16 residues. CDR3: CASSLARMISNQPQHF. The sequenced part of the CDR3 DNA is TGTGCCAGCAGTTTAGCCAGGATGATTAGCAATCAGCCC.

Details on this clone: The read falls 3 residues short of the CDR3 end, and the missing part is taken from the germline J gene. The chain links TRBV20-1 to TRBJ2-5, with TRBD2 as a possible D gene (7 bases). V shed 2 bases and J shed 5 bases, with 18 bases lying between them. Germline V gene sequence: CDR1 DFQATT, CDR2 SNEGSKA (reference sequence). The CDR3 length is 15 residues. The CDR3 bases that were read are TGCAGTGCTAGATCTCCGTGGGGGGGCAGCGAGACC. Protein: CSARSPWGGSET. The CDR3 in its entirety is CSARSPWGGSETQYF.

Comments on this clone: The CDR3 is cut off 3 residues early in the read; its end comes from the germline J gene. The J gene is TRBJ1-2, the V gene TRBV20-1; a weak D match, TRBD1 (6 bases). Germline V gives CDR1 DFQATT, CDR2 SNEGSKA (reference sequence). Trimming left V 0 bases short and J 5 bases short, with 10 bases between. The CDR3 loop spans 13 amino acids. The part of the CDR3 DNA that was read is TGCAGTGCTAGAGATTGGACAGTTTATGGC. Translation: CSARDWTVYG. In full, the CDR3 reads CSARDWTVYGYTF.

CDR3 in amino acids: CASSGGGDGGEQFF. Incomplete CDR3 DNA: TGCGCCAGCAGCGGTGGGGGGGACGGGGGTGAG. The chain combines TRBV5-1 with TRBJ2-1; the match to TRBD2 covers 7 bases. The sequenced fragment ends 3 residues before the CDR3 boundary, so the rest is inferred from the germline J gene. CDR3 length: 14 amino acids. V shed 4 bases and J 9 bases; nucleotides not matched to a gene: 10. CDR1 and CDR2 from the germline V gene are SGHRS and YFSETQ. The complete variable domain, with remaining parts taken from reference TRBV5-1 and TRBJ2-1, reads KAGVTQTPRYLIKTRGQQVTLSCSPISGHRSVSWYQQTPGQGLQFLFEYFSETQRNKGNFPGRFSGRQFSNSRSEMNVSTLELGDSALYLCASSGGGDGGEQFFGPGTRLTVL.

For this clone: The sequenced fragment ends 3 residues before the CDR3 boundary, so the rest is inferred from the germline J gene. V is TRBV2 and J is TRBJ2-1; TRBD2 matches 8 bases. The CDR3 is 12 residues long. Losses at the gene ends were 8 bases for V and 8 bases for J; bases not matched to a gene: 5. The germline CDR1 and CDR2 sequences are SNHLY and FYNNEI. CDR3 region: CASLRGGYEQFF. CDR3 DNA, as far as it was read: TGTGCCAGCCTACGGGGGGGCTATGAG.

As concerns this clone: The read terminates 3 residues before the CDR3 end, so the remaining end is supplied by the germline J gene. The rearrangement uses TRBV10-2 and TRBJ2-1, with D perhaps matching TRBD2 (7 bases). CDR1 WSHSY and CDR2 SAAADI come from the germline V gene. The ends were cut back, 2 bases at V and 7 bases at J, with 12 bases in the middle. The CDR3 runs to 14 residues. The CDR3 region is CASSEIRGGNEQFF. CDR3 bases read: TGCGCCAGCAGTGAGATTAGGGGGGGGAATGAG.

In the case of this clone: Coverage ceases 3 residues before the CDR3 finishes, and the germline J gene fills in the end. V gene TRBV18 combines with J gene TRBJ2-6, with D maybe TRBD1 (6 bases). The CDR3 covers 17 residues. Trimming cost V 3 bases and J 0 bases, with 12 bases left between them. Germline V gene lookup returns CDR1 KGHSH and CDR2 LQKENI. The CDR3 sequence is CASSPATGNSGANVLTF. CDR3 DNA (partial): TGTGCCAGCTCACCCGCTACAGGGAACTCTGGGGCCAACGTC.

With regard to this clone: Read data end 3 residues before the CDR3 end; the end is taken from the germline J gene. V usage is TRBV5-1 and J usage is TRBJ2-3, with D perhaps being TRBD1 or TRBD2 (5 bases each). CDR1 and CDR2 (germline): SGHRS, YFSETQ. This CDR3 comprises 14 residues. Trimming took off 8 bases at V and 2 bases at J, with 15 bases between the two ends. The CDR3 DNA, read in part, is TGCGCCAGTATTCAGGGAGAGGTCACAGATACG. Translated: CASIQGEVTDT. In full, the CDR3 reads CASIQGEVTDTQYF.

CDR3 protein: CASSQRGLNQPQHF. The part of the CDR3 DNA that was read is TGTGCCAGCAGTCAGCGGGGGCTCAATCAGCCC. The chain links TRBV2 to TRBJ1-5; maybe TRBD1 (6 bases). The read comes to an end 3 residues before the CDR3 does, leaving the germline J gene to fill in the end. With 5 bases removed from V and 3 bases from J, the gap between germline ends came to 11 bases. Germline CDR1 reads SNHLY; CDR2 reads FYNNEI. CDR3 size: 14 residues.

The CDR3 spells CASSIYSGANVLTF. CDR3 DNA (partial): TGCGCCAGCAGTATTTACTCTGGGGCCAACGTC. The J gene is TRBJ2-6, the V gene TRBV5-1; D gene ambiguous. The missing CDR3 end, 3 residues past where the read stops, is filled in from the germline J gene. Germline CDR1 SGHRS, CDR2 YFSETQ. V was shortened by 5 bases and J by 0 bases, with 6 bases between the two germline ends. The CDR3 covers 14 residues.

On this clone itself: The read gets to within 3 residues of the CDR3 end, and the germline J gene fills in the rest. The chain uses TRBV7-9 and TRBJ1-4; D is unresolved. The germline CDR1 and CDR2 sequences are SEHNR and FQNEAQ (reference sequence). This CDR3 is built from 15 residues. Between the trimmed V and J ends, which lost 5 bases and 3 bases, there was a span of 13 bases. CDR3 in amino acids: CASSPTVAPNEKLFF. Partial CDR3 DNA: TGTGCCAGCAGCCCCACAGTGGCTCCTAATGAAAAA.

On this clone itself: From the germline J gene comes the end of the CDR3, since the read stops 3 residues before it. This chain connects TRBV12-3 or TRBV12-4 to TRBJ1-2; D unresolved. V gave up 5 bases and J gave up 4 bases, with 11 bases separating them. This CDR3 spans 13 amino acids. CDR3 in amino acids: CASSPDEAYGYTF. CDR3 DNA, as far as it was read: TGTGCCAGCAGTCCCGATGAGGCCTATGGC.

Comment on this clone: With the read ending 3 residues before the CDR3 end, the germline J gene is used to fill in that end. The V and J genes are TRBV5-5 and TRBJ2-1, with 8 nucleotides matching TRBD2. The V and J ends lost 6 bases and 6 bases, in that order; junction bases with no gene match: 8. CDR3 size: 14 residues. Germline V gene sequence: CDR1 SGHKS, CDR2 YYEKEE (reference sequence). The CDR3 DNA, read in part, is TGTGCCAGCACAATCCCTGGGACTAGCAATGAG. Encoded protein: CASTIPGTSNE. The complete CDR3 protein is CASTIPGTSNEQFF. The full variable domain, with the rest looked up from reference TRBV5-5 and TRBJ2-1, is DAGVTQSPTHLIKTRGQQVTLRCSPISGHKSVSWYQQVLGQGPQFIFQYYEKEERGRGNFPDRFSARQFPNYSSELNVNALLLGDSALYLCASTIPGTSNEQFFGPGTRLTVL.

A word on this clone: With the read ending 3 residues before the CDR3 end, the germline J gene is used to fill in that end. The chain uses TRBV10-2 and TRBJ2-7; 9 nucleotides match TRBD2. This CDR3 comprises 16 residues. Germline values: CDR1 WSHSY, CDR2 SAAADI. V was clipped by 4 bases and J by 2 bases; unmatched bases: 9. The CDR3 loop is CASSVVTSGFPYEQYF. CDR3 DNA (partial): TGCGCCAGCAGTGTCGTGACTAGCGGTTTCCCCTACGAG.

A word on this clone: The DNA ends 3 residues before the CDR3 does, and the rest of the CDR3 is filled in from the germline J gene. The chain recombines TRBV5-1 with TRBJ2-3; D uncertain. Germline CDR1 SGHRS, CDR2 YFSETQ. The CDR3 contains 14 residues. V was trimmed by 0 bases and J by 1 base, leaving 6 bases between them. CDR3 DNA (partial): TGCGCCAGCAGCTTGGCTCGGGGCACAGATACG. This encodes CASSLARGTDT. The full CDR3 sequence reads CASSLARGTDTQYF. Complete variable domain (other parts from reference TRBV5-1 and TRBJ2-3): KAGVTQTPRYLIKTRGQQVTLSCSPISGHRSVSWYQQTPGQGLQFLFEYFSETQRNKGNFPGRFSGRQFSNSRSEMNVSTLELGDSALYLCASSLARGTDTQYFGPGTRLTVL.

Points on this clone: The read halts 3 residues ahead of the CDR3 end, with the missing end drawn from the germline J gene. The chain recombines TRBV9 with TRBJ2-2; 9 nucleotides align to TRBD1. CDR1 is SGDLS and CDR2 is YYNGEE in the germline V gene. With V trimmed by 0 bases and J by 6 bases, 6 bases remained unmatched. This CDR3 is built from 16 residues. The chain's CDR3 is CASSVGTGESSGELFF. CDR3 bases read: TGTGCCAGCAGCGTAGGGACAGGGGAGTCGTCCGGGGAG.

Note on this clone: With the read ending 3 residues before the CDR3 end, the germline J gene is used to fill in that end. The J gene is TRBJ1-3, the V gene TRBV28; weak D call: TRBD1 (5 bases). Deletions cut 7 bases from V and 1 base from J, with 8 bases between. Germline CDR1 is MDHEN and CDR2 is SYDVKM. The CDR3 runs to 13 residues. CDR3 residues: CASNAGSGNTIYF. Partial CDR3 DNA: TGTGCCAGCAACGCAGGGTCTGGAAACACC.

Details on this clone: The CDR3 end falls 3 residues outside the read, so it is completed with the germline J gene. This chain connects TRBV28 to TRBJ1-2; TRBD1 matches at 8 bases. This CDR3 is built from 14 residues. V shed 3 bases, J shed 3 bases, and the junction held 3 bases outside the gene matches. From germline, CDR1 is MDHEN and CDR2 SYDVKM. The CDR3 loop is CASSLDREDYGYTF. The CDR3 bases that were read are TGTGCCAGCAGTTTGGACAGGGAGGACTATGGC.

In the case of this clone: The CDR3 extends 3 residues past the end of the read, so its final part is completed from the germline J gene. The chain employs TRBV28 and TRBJ2-5; TRBD1 is a possible D gene (5 bases). V was cut by 5 bases and J by 4 bases, with 11 bases left in between. Germline V gives CDR1 MDHEN, CDR2 SYDVKM. The CDR3 covers 13 residues. CDR3 amino acids: CASSLQGAETQYF. The covered CDR3 bases are TGTGCCAGCAGTCTGCAGGGTGCAGAGACC.

A note on this clone: The read stops 3 residues short of the end of the CDR3; the missing end is completed from the germline J gene. The V gene is TRBV20-1, the J gene TRBJ2-1; TRBD2 agrees at 7 bases. The CDR3 runs to 13 residues. In germline, CDR1 is DFQATT, CDR2 SNEGSKA (reference sequence). J was trimmed by 3 bases and V by 3 bases; bases with no gene match: 2. CDR3 DNA (partial): TGCAGTGCTAGGGGGGGGTACTACAATGAG. It is translated as CSARGGYYNE. The CDR3 in full is CSARGGYYNEQFF.

Of note for this clone: With the read ending 3 residues before the CDR3 end, the germline J gene is used to fill in that end. The chain joins TRBV2 to TRBJ1-5; D not certain. Trimming left V 4 bases short and J 5 bases short, with 12 bases between. This CDR3 spans 14 amino acids. CDR1 and CDR2 (germline): SNHLY, FYNNEI. The CDR3 loop is CASSVRVNHQPQHF. The part of the CDR3 DNA that was read is TGTGCCAGCAGTGTGAGGGTAAACCATCAGCCC.

Comments on this clone: Read sequence stops 3 residues before the CDR3 end, and the germline J gene provides the missing end. The chain has TRBV18 and TRBJ2-5, with TRBD2 matching 7 bases. V trimming: 8 bases; J trimming: 4 bases; junction bases outside the gene matches: 4. The CDR3 extends over 12 amino acids. Germline V lookup: CDR1 KGHSH, CDR2 LQKENI. The part of the CDR3 DNA that was read is TGTGCCAGCGCCAGCGGGGTAGAGACC. Protein product: CASASGVET. The CDR3 as a whole reads CASASGVETQYF.

Notes on this clone: From the germline J gene comes the end of the CDR3, since the read stops 3 residues before it. The V and J genes are TRBV20-1 and TRBJ2-1; 11 bases are shared with TRBD2. V dropped 4 bases and J dropped 1; count of bases not matched to a gene: 9. In germline, CDR1 is DFQATT, CDR2 SNEGSKA (reference sequence). The CDR3 contains 17 residues. The CDR3 bases that were read are TGCAGTGCTAACTCACTAGCGGGAGCGGTATCCTACAATGAG. Its translation is CSANSLAGAVSYNE. The CDR3 as a whole reads CSANSLAGAVSYNEQFF.

CDR3 region: CASSVGQGGTEAFF. The CDR3 bases that were read are TGTGCCAGTAGTGTCGGACAGGGCGGCACTGAA. V gene TRBV19 combines with J gene TRBJ1-1, with 8 bases aligning to TRBD1. The CDR3 goes on 3 residues after the read ends, and that part is filled in from the germline J gene. The germline CDR1 and CDR2 sequences are LNHDA and SQIVND (reference sequence). The J segment lost 4 bases and the V segment lost 5 bases, leaving 6 bases of the junction unmatched. There are 14 residues in the CDR3.

Concerning this clone: The read comes to an end 3 residues before the CDR3 does, leaving the germline J gene to fill in the end. The chain recombines TRBV7-8 with TRBJ1-2; tentative D call: TRBD1 (5 bases). The germline gives CDR1 SGHVS, CDR2 FQNEAQ. The CDR3 is 16 residues long. CDR3 loop: CASSPQIIGHRMGYTF. The CDR3 DNA, read in part, is TGTGCCAGCAGCCCCCAGATAATAGGACATAGAATGGGC.

Points on this clone: The CDR3 extends 3 residues past the end of the read, so its final part is completed from the germline J gene. The gene calls are TRBV11-2 and TRBJ1-2, with D possibly TRBD1 on 5 matching bases. With 4 bases removed from V and 4 bases from J, the gap between germline ends came to 13 bases. The V gene's germline CDR1 is SGHAT and CDR2 FQNNGV. The CDR3 is made up of 14 amino acids. The covered CDR3 bases are TGTGCCAGCAGCTCGGACATAGCAGCCTATGGC. Translated: CASSSDIAAYG. The CDR3 in full is CASSSDIAAYGYTF.

Worth noting for this clone: The read ends 3 residues shy of where the CDR3 ends; the end is completed using the germline J gene. This chain uses TRBV7-2 with TRBJ2-5; D is perhaps TRBD1 (5 bases). There are 15 residues in the CDR3. The V end was cut by 10 bases, the J end by 2 bases, with 20 bases between. Looked up from germline, CDR1 is SGHTA and CDR2 is FQGNSA. The chain's CDR3 is CATNLGAGLQETQYF. The sequenced part of the CDR3 DNA is TGTGCCACCAACTTAGGGGCAGGTTTACAAGAGACC.

In the case of this clone: The CDR3 extends 3 residues past the end of the read, so its final part is completed from the germline J gene. This chain connects TRBV5-4 to TRBJ2-3; 7 bases are shared with TRBD1. The V gene's germline CDR1 is SGHNT and CDR2 YYREEE (reference sequence). The trim removed 4 bases at V and 2 bases at J, leaving 7 bases unmatched. This CDR3 has 15 amino acids. CDR3 sequence reads: CASSLRQGDTDTQYF. Incomplete CDR3 DNA: TGTGCCAGCAGCCTCCGACAGGGCGACACAGATACG. Complete variable domain (other parts from reference TRBV5-4 and TRBJ2-3): ETGVTQSPTHLIKTRGQQVTLRCSSQSGHNTVSWYQQALGQGPQFIFQYYREEENGRGNFPPRFSGLQFPNYSSELNVNALELDDSALYLCASSLRQGDTDTQYFGPGTRLTVL.

This clone is classed as medium-sized (0.01 to 0.1%) by frequency. The read falls 3 residues short of the CDR3 end, and the missing part is taken from the germline J gene. This chain joins TRBV19 and TRBJ2-3; D uncertain. CDR3 length: 15 residues. V was shortened by 4 bases and J by 2 bases, with 13 bases between the two germline ends. From germline, CDR1 is LNHDA and CDR2 SQIVND (reference sequence). The CDR3 DNA, read in part, is TGTGCCAGTAGTAAAACACACGAGGTCACAGATACG. Protein sequence: CASSKTHEVTDT. The whole CDR3 region reads CASSKTHEVTDTQYF.